What follows describes a single T cell receptor (beta chain). Its antigen is as yet unknown. The authors incorporated unique molecular identifiers into the TCR beta cDNA libraries. TCRdb re-derived calls from the PCR reads in MiXCR, one entry per CDR3 protein. The sample includes roughly 540,000 distinct CDR3 sequences, under 40% seen only once; the top ten take approximately 6%. The data belong to a study of post-analysis software for immune sequencing data. Points from the study as a whole: A few TRBV segments were significantly more frequent in patients than in controls. TRBV5-6, TRBV5-1 and TRBV20-1 were among these segments.

In germline, CDR1 is MNHEY, CDR2 SVGAGI. With 2 bases clipped from V and 1 base from J, the junction kept 4 bases outside the gene matches. The CDR3 loop spans 15 amino acids. V and J are TRBV6-5 and TRBJ1-2; 7 bases agree with TRBD1. Sequencing was performed on blood. The TCR originated in a girl younger than 18 with multiple sclerosis. The CDR3 here is CASSYQGQVNYGYTF. CDR3 sequence (DNA): TGTGCCAGCAGTTACCAAGGACAGGTTAACTATGGCTACACCTTC.